This T cell receptor (beta chain) was recorded in a study of T cells after yellow fever vaccination. TCRdb reanalysed the 5' RACE reads using MiXCR and keeps one entry per CDR3 protein. In the table there are about 340,000 distinct CDR3 sequences, approximately 12% of which are singletons. Regarding the study as a whole: It was the secondary response that reached its peak faster, day 5 versus 15, but it was weaker.

The germline V gene encodes CDR1 SGHRS and CDR2 YFSETQ. Between the trimmed V and J ends, which lost 3 bases and 0 bases, there was a span of 25 bases. This CDR3 contains 20 residues. Turning to this clonotype: The target antigen is unknown.

This sample comprised CD4+ T cells sorted from PBMCs, obtained 15 days after the yellow fever booster vaccination. The chain uses TRBV5-1 and TRBJ2-4, with D perhaps TRBD2 (6 bases). The source is a man younger than 30 who received the YFV17D yellow fever vaccine. The CDR3 sequence is CASSSDRLDWPAVAKNIQYF. In nucleotides, the CDR3 is TGCGCCAGCAGCTCCGATCGACTAGACTGGCCTGCAGTAGCCAAAAACATTCAGTACTTC.